The next 6 T cell receptor beta chains were all read from a single sample in a study of blood T cell repertoires in COVID-19. Produced via immunoSEQ multiplex PCR; TCRdb's table is partial and in-frame only. The sample has approximately 250,000 clones; approximately 86% are singletons. The source material was peripheral blood. These TCRs come from a woman aged 70-85 years with COVID-19, enrolled during active disease.

The rearrangement uses TRBV27 and TRBJ2-3, with TRBD1 matching over 9 bases. This CDR3 comprises 12 residues. V shed 6 bases, J shed 6 bases, and the junction held 1 base outside the gene matches. CDR1 MNHEY and CDR2 SMNVEV come from the germline V gene (reference sequence). This CDR3 reads CASRTGGDTQYF. Here the CDR3 DNA reads TGTGCCAGCAGGACAGGGGGGGATACGCAGTATTTT.

The CDR3 DNA reads TGTGCCAGCCAGGGGGGCGTCTATGGCTACACCTTC. It is translated as CASQGGVYGYTF. This rearrangement joins TRBV2 to TRBJ1-2; 7 bases align to TRBD1. The junction had 4 bases not matched to a gene; V was cut back by 8 bases and J by 4 bases. Per germline, CDR1 SNHLY and CDR2 FYNNEI. This CDR3 has 12 amino acids.

This rearrangement joins TRBV29-1 to TRBJ1-5, with D possibly being TRBD1 (5 bases). Per the germline V gene, CDR1 is SQVTM and CDR2 is ANQGSEA. This CDR3 contains 13 residues. The germline V and J ends were trimmed by 8 bases and 0 bases, with 11 bases remaining between them. CDR3 in DNA: TGCAGCACGGGGGAGTATAGCAATCAGCCCCAGCATTTT. Its translation: CSTGEYSNQPQHF. Drawing the rest from reference TRBV29-1 and TRBJ1-5, the complete variable domain is SAVISQKPSRDICQRGTSLTIQCQVDSQVTMMFWYRQQPGQSLTLIATANQGSEATYESGFVIDKFPISRPNLTFSTLTVSNMSPEDSSIYLCSTGEYSNQPQHFGDGTRLSIL.

CDR3 loop: CASSLEGTGYYEQYF. As DNA, the CDR3 is TGCGCCAGCAGCTTGGAAGGGACAGGCTATTACGAGCAGTACTTC. This chain connects TRBV5-1 to TRBJ2-7, with TRBD1 matching 8 bases. The CDR3 contains 15 residues. V shed 0 bases and J 4 bases; nucleotides not matched to a gene: 6. The germline CDR1 and CDR2 sequences are SGHRS and YFSETQ. Full variable domain (rest looked up from reference TRBV5-1 and TRBJ2-7): KAGVTQTPRYLIKTRGQQVTLSCSPISGHRSVSWYQQTPGQGLQFLFEYFSETQRNKGNFPGRFSGRQFSNSRSEMNVSTLELGDSALYLCASSLEGTGYYEQYFGPGTRLTVT.

This chain uses TRBV5-1 with TRBJ2-7, with 8 bases lining up with TRBD1. In germline, CDR1 is SGHRS, CDR2 YFSETQ. CDR3 length equals 15 residues. J lost 4 bases, V lost 3 bases, and 9 bases had no gene match. CDR3 loop: CASSSKTGGVYEQYF. The DNA for the CDR3 is TGCGCCAGCAGCTCCAAAACAGGGGGTGTATACGAGCAGTACTTC.

This sequence joins TRBV14 and TRBJ2-1; D might be TRBD2 (5 bases). This CDR3 is 11 amino acids long. V was shortened by 1 base and J by 15 bases, with 10 bases between the two germline ends. CDR1 SGHDN and CDR2 FVKESK come from the germline V gene. CDR3 sequence: CASSQGLWRFF. The DNA for the CDR3 is TGTGCCAGCAGCCAAGGACTATGGAGGTTCTTC.